A single sample gave rise to the 20 T cell receptor beta chains below, sequenced in a study of T-cell reconstitution after alpha-beta-depleted transplantation in children. A TCRbeta library incorporating unique molecular identifiers was prepared. TCRdb fed the PCR reads into MiXCR, producing one record per CDR3 protein. This table holds 600,000 to 800,000 distinct CDR3 sequences, over 10% found once. Sequencing used PBMCs, obtained before TCRalphabeta/CD19-depleted stem cell transplant. The receptors originated from a girl aged 2-10 years with congenital amegakaryocytic thrombocytopenia, due to receive a stem cell transplant.

In this sample, this clonotype turned up many times. The V call is TRBV6-1, the J call TRBJ2-3, with D tentatively TRBD1 or TRBD2 (5 bases each). V dropped 6 bases and J dropped 6 bases, with 19 bases sitting between them. The germline V gene encodes CDR1 MNHNS and CDR2 SASEGT. The CDR3 extends over 15 amino acids. CDR3 DNA sequence: TGTGCCAGCAGGTCGGATGCTAAATGGGGGGATACGCAGTATTTT. Translation gives CASRSDAKWGDTQYF.

This clonotype was picked up a small number of times. The CDR3 spells CSVAGLAGREYNEQFF. The CDR3 DNA sequence: TGCAGCGTGGCCGGACTAGCGGGCCGGGAGTACAATGAGCAGTTCTTC. This chain links TRBV29-1 with TRBJ2-1, with 11 bases fitting TRBD2. From germline, CDR1 is SQVTM and CDR2 ANQGSEA. The CDR3 extends over 16 amino acids. V lost 6 bases to trimming and J lost 4 bases; unmatched junction nucleotides: 11.

This clonotype came up many times. This chain connects TRBV7-2 to TRBJ2-3, with D perhaps matching TRBD1 (6 bases). Germline V gene sequence: CDR1 SGHTA, CDR2 FQGNSA. This CDR3 is built from 14 residues. Trimming cost V 5 bases and J 3 bases, with 12 bases left between them. The CDR3 sequence is CASSPGHGTDTQYF. DNA of the CDR3: TGTGCCAGCAGCCCGGGACACGGTACAGATACGCAGTATTTT. The entire variable domain, with the rest obtained from reference TRBV7-2 and TRBJ2-3, is as follows: GAGVSQSPSNKVTEKGKDVELRCDPISGHTALYWYRQSLGQGLEFLIYFQGNSAPDKSGLPSDRFSAERTGGSVSTLTIQRTQQEDSAVYLCASSPGHGTDTQYFGPGTRLTVL.

The chain links TRBV5-1 to TRBJ2-1; 10 bases line up with TRBD2. Germline trimming cut 2 bases from V and 8 bases from J; bases unmatched to any gene: 7. The CDR3 covers 15 residues. Germline V gene lookup returns CDR1 SGHRS and CDR2 YFSETQ. The CDR3 protein is CASSFMSGRGYEQFF. DNA for the CDR3: TGCGCCAGCAGCTTCATGAGCGGGAGGGGGTATGAGCAGTTCTTC.

Only a few counts were recorded for this clonotype. The rearrangement joins TRBV20-1 to TRBJ2-1, with no clear D. The CDR3 totals 12 residues. V dropped 0 bases and J dropped 6 bases, with 6 bases sitting between them. Per the germline V gene, CDR1 is DFQATT and CDR2 is SNEGSKA (reference sequence). CDR3 protein: CSAREIRNEQFF. In DNA form, the CDR3 reads TGCAGTGCTAGAGAGATCCGCAATGAGCAGTTCTTC.

With regard to this clonotype: Because it lacks the conserved phenylalanine or tryptophan at the end, this CDR3 is likely a read error. V and J are TRBV11-1 and TRBJ2-3; TRBD2 might be the D (6 bases). V lost 5 bases, J lost 2 bases, and 23 bases lay in between. Germline V gives CDR1 SGHAT, CDR2 FQDESV (reference sequence). This CDR3 comprises 18 residues. The CDR3 sequence: CASSVPAVAEMTTDTQYY. CDR3 DNA sequence: TGTGCCAGCAGCGTCCCCGCGGTAGCGGAAATGACCACAGATACGCAGTATTAT.

The gene calls are TRBV3-1 and TRBJ2-1; possibly TRBD1 or TRBD2 for D (5 bases each). The germline V gene has CDR1 LGHDT and CDR2 YNNKEL (reference sequence). V lost 0 bases and J 0 bases, leaving 12 bases between the germline ends. CDR3 length: 17 residues. CDR3 residues: CASSQEWGFSSYNEQFF. The DNA of the CDR3 is TGTGCCAGCAGCCAAGAGTGGGGGTTTAGCTCCTACAATGAGCAGTTCTTC.

This clonotype was observed at least ten times. The chain has TRBV12-3 or TRBV12-4 and TRBJ1-5; D is uncertain. V shed 6 bases and J shed 7 bases, with 13 bases lying between them. The CDR3 is made up of 13 amino acids. CDR3 amino acids: CASSGLEVQPQHF. For the CDR3, the DNA is TGTGCCAGCAGCGGACTTGAGGTGCAGCCCCAGCATTTT.

There are a few counts of this clonotype. V and J are TRBV7-8 and TRBJ1-5; D remains unclear. CDR1 SGHVS and CDR2 FQNEAQ come from the germline V gene. Trimming stripped 7 bases from V and 0 bases from J, with 22 bases between. This CDR3 region has 18 residues. The CDR3 nucleotides are TGTGCCAGCACCATCGGACCGCGGACGGGGTATAGCAATCAGCCCCAGCATTTT. This sequence encodes CASTIGPRTGYSNQPQHF.

In its sample, this clonotype was seen a few times. The V call is TRBV10-3, the J call TRBJ2-5; weak D call: TRBD1 (5 bases). Looked up from germline, CDR1 is ENHRY and CDR2 is SYGVKD. The CDR3 runs 14 residues. V was cut by 2 bases and J by 2 bases, with 9 bases left in between. The CDR3, as DNA: TGTGCCATCAGTGAGGGACACAGTCAAGAGACCCAGTACTTC. Translation gives CAISEGHSQETQYF.

This clonotype was seen repeatedly, ten times or more. An end of the junction differs from the germline gene, which may be a read error. The chain links TRBV24-1 to TRBJ2-3, with D tentatively TRBD2 (6 bases). The CDR3 has 14 amino acids. The germline V gene has CDR1 KGHDR and CDR2 SFDVKD. DNA for the CDR3: TGTGCCACCAGTGATTTGACTAGCAGAGATACGCAGTATTTT. It translates to CATSDLTSRDTQYF.

This clonotype was observed at least ten times. The chain recombines TRBV10-3 with TRBJ2-7; D call uncertain. The germline V gene has CDR1 ENHRY and CDR2 SYGVKD. The CDR3 extends over 12 amino acids. The V and J ends lost 3 bases and 6 bases respectively, with 9 bases between them. The CDR3 region is CAISDGVPEQYF. The CDR3 DNA reads as TGTGCCATCAGTGATGGGGTTCCCGAGCAGTACTTC.

The chain combines TRBV12-3 or TRBV12-4 with TRBJ2-5, with D tentatively TRBD2 (5 bases). Trimming removed 5 bases at V and 3 bases at J, with 16 bases between. The CDR3 has 15 amino acids. Here the CDR3 reads CASSRTPGSKETQYF. The CDR3 nucleotides are TGTGCCAGCAGTAGAACCCCGGGATCTAAAGAGACCCAGTACTTC.

This clonotype came up many times. This sequence joins TRBV20-1 and TRBJ1-6; weak D call: TRBD1 (5 bases). Germline V lookup: CDR1 DFQATT, CDR2 SNEGSKA (reference sequence). The CDR3 contains 13 residues. With 3 bases removed from V and 6 bases from J, the gap between germline ends came to 9 bases. CDR3 nucleotide sequence: TGCAGTGCTAGTCTGGGGACTAATTCACCCCTCCACTTT. It yields the protein CSASLGTNSPLHF.

The V and J genes are TRBV28 and TRBJ2-7; possible D gene TRBD1, 5 bases. Trimming removed 3 bases from V and 6 bases from J, with 12 bases in between. CDR1 is MDHEN and CDR2 is SYDVKM in the germline V gene. The CDR3 has 13 amino acids. CDR3: CASSFRVNSEQYF. In DNA form, the CDR3 reads TGTGCCAGCAGTTTCAGGGTGAATAGCGAGCAGTACTTC.

The rearrangement uses TRBV19 and TRBJ2-2, with D perhaps matching TRBD1 (6 bases). Deletions cut 7 bases from V and 0 bases from J, with 15 bases between. The germline CDR1 and CDR2 sequences are LNHDA and SQIVND (reference sequence). The CDR3 has 16 residues. CDR3: CASTRRWTANTGELFF. The CDR3 nucleotides read TGTGCCAGTACCCGCAGGTGGACAGCGAACACCGGGGAGCTGTTTTTT. The full variable domain, its missing parts supplied by reference TRBV19 and TRBJ2-2, is DGGITQSPKYLFRKEGQNVTLSCEQNLNHDAMYWYRQDPGQGLRLIYYSQIVNDFQKGDIAEGYSVSREKKESFPLTVTSAQKNPTAFYLCASTRRWTANTGELFFGEGSRLTVL.

Note on this clonotype: At one end the junction does not follow the germline gene, possibly because of a read error. The chain joins TRBV13 to TRBJ2-5; TRBD1 aligns across 8 bases. CDR3 length: 15 residues. Looked up from germline, CDR1 is PRHDT and CDR2 is FYEKMQ (reference sequence). CDR3 residues: CASSSADREQETRYF. CDR3 sequence (DNA): TGTGCCAGCAGCTCGGCGGACAGGGAACAAGAGACCCGGTACTTC.

The sample holds many counts of this clonotype. The rearrangement links TRBV29-1 to TRBJ2-7; TRBD1 aligns across 7 bases. This CDR3 is built from 13 residues. From germline, CDR1 is SQVTM and CDR2 ANQGSEA. Trimming at V came to 5 bases and at J to 3 bases, leaving 7 bases not matched to a gene. CDR3 residues: CSVSTGLRYEQYF. CDR3 DNA: TGCAGCGTTTCGACAGGGCTCCGCTACGAGCAGTACTTC.

In this sample, this clonotype turned up many times. This chain uses TRBV28 with TRBJ2-2; 7 bases are shared with TRBD2. Germline CDR1 is MDHEN and CDR2 is SYDVKM. This CDR3 is built from 15 residues. V shed 3 bases and J 7 bases; nucleotides not matched to a gene: 8. The CDR3 DNA reads TGTGCCAGCAGTTTGGGCGGGAGTATGGACGGGGAGCTGTTTTTT. Protein sequence: CASSLGGSMDGELFF.

This chain links TRBV6-1 with TRBJ2-5; TRBD2 is a possible D gene (6 bases). CDR1 is MNHNS, CDR2 SASEGT, per germline. The CDR3 loop spans 13 amino acids. Trimming shortened V by 9 bases and J by 2 bases, and 13 bases separated the two germline ends. Written as DNA, the CDR3 is TGTGCCAGACTAGAGCGGGCACAAGAGACCCAGTACTTC. This sequence encodes CARLERAQETQYF.